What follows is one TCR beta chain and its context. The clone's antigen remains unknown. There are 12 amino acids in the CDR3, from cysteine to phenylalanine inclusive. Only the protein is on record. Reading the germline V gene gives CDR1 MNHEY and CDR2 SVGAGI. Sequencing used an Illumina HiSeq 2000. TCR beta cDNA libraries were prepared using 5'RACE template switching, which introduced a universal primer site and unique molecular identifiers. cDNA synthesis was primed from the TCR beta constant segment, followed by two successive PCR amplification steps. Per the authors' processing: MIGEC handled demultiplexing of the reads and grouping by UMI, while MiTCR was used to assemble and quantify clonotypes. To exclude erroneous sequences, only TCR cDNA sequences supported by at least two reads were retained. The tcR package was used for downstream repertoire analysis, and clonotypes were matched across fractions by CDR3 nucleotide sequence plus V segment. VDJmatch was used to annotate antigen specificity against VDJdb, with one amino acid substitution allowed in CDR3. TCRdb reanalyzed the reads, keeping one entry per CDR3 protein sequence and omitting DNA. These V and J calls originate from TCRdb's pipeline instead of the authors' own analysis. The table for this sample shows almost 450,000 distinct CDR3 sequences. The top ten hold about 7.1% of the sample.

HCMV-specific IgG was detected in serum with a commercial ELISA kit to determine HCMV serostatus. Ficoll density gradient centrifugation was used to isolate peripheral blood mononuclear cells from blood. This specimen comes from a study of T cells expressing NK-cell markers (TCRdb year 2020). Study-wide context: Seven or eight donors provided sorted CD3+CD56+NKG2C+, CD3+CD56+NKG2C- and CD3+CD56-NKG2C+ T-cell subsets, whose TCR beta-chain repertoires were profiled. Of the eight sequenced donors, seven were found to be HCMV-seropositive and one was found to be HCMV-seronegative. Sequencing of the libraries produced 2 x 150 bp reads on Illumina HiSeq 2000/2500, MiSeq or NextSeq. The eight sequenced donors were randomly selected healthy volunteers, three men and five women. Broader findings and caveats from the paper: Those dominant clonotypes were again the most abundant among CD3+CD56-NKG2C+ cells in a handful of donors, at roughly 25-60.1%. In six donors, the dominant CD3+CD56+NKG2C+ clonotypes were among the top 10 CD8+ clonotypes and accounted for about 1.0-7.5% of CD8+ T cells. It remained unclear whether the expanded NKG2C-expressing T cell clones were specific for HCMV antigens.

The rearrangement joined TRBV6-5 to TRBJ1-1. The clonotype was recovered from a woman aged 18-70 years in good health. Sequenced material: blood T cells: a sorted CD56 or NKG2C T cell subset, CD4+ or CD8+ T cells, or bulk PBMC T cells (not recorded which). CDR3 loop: CATAGPATEAFF.